The clone carrying this T cell receptor (beta chain) was counted a few times. Time point specified: newly diagnosed GD, antithyroid drugs for less than 3 months. RNA extracted from PBMCs served as the sequencing template. With iRepertoire HTBI primers and Arm-PCR of CDR3 regions, TCR beta libraries were built. Each CDR3 protein is one row after TCRdb ran MiXCR on the multiplex PCR reads. This table has roughly 400,000 distinct CDR3 sequences, around 17% appearing once. The entry originates in a study of regulatory T cells in long-lasting Graves disease. The CDR3 totals 16 residues. V gave up 4 bases and J gave up 4 bases; unmatched junction bases: 9. Germline CDR1 and CDR2: SEHNR and FQNEAQ (reference sequence). This sample also appeared in a second study, on T cells in Graves' hyperthyroidism and ophthalmopathy.

This chain uses TRBV7-9 with TRBJ2-1, with TRBD2 identical over 8 bases. The sample consisted of peripheral blood mononuclear cells (PBMCs), taken at new diagnosis, from a patient treated with antithyroid drugs. The TCR sequence derives from a woman aged 18-29 years with Graves disease. In DNA, the CDR3 is TGTGCCAGCAGCTATGGCGGGGGACTAGGGTACAATGAGCAGTTCTTC. As protein: CASSYGGGLGYNEQFF.